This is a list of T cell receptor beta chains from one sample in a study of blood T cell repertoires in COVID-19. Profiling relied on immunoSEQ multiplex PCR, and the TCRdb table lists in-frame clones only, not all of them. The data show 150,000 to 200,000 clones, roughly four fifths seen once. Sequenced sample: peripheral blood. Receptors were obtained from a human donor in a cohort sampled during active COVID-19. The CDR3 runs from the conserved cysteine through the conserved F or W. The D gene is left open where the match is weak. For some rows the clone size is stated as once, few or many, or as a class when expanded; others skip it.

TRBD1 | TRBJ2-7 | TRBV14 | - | TGTGCCAGCAGCCAAGGAGGGACAGGGTCCTACGAGCAGTACTTC | CASSQGGTGSYEQYF
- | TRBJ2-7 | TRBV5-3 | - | TGTGCCAGAAGCGCGATAAACAGGGTCACCTACGAGCAGTACTTC | CARSAINRVTYEQYF
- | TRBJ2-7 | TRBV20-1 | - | TGCAGTGCCCCTGGACTCGGGGAGCAGTACTTC | CSAPGLGEQYF
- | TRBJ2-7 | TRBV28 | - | TGTGCCAGCACCGGGACTGGCAGCTCCTACGAGCAGTACTTC | CASTGTGSSYEQYF
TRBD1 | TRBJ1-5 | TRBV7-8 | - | TGTGCCAGCAGCCGGACAGGGGGCAGGCGTCAGCCCCAGCATTTT | CASSRTGGRRQPQHF
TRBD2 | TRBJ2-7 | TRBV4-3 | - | TGCGCCAGCAGCCCCAGCGGGGGGAGCTCCTACGAGCAGTACTTC | CASSPSGGSSYEQYF
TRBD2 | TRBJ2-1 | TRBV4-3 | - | TGCGCCAGCAGCCTCGCCCCTAGCGGGACAAATGAGCAGTTCTTC | CASSLAPSGTNEQFF
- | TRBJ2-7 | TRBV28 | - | TGTGCCAGCAGTCTCAACGATATGAGGAAGTACTTC | CASSLNDMRKYF
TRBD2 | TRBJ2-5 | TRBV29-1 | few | TGCAGCGTTGAAGGCGGGGGGATCCAAGAGACCCAGTACTTC | CSVEGGGIQETQYF
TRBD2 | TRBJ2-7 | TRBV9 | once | TGTGCCAGCAGCGTAACCGGTAAAGCGGGAGAGCAGTACTTC | CASSVTGKAGEQYF
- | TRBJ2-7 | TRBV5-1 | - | TGCGCCAGCAGCTTGGAACAGGGCAGTTCCTACGAGCAGTACTTC | CASSLEQGSSYEQYF
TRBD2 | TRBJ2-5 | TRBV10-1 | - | TGCGCCAGCAGTGAGCCGGGACTAGGCCCGAGACAGTACTTC | CASSEPGLGPRQYF
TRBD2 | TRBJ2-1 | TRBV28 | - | TGTGCCAGCAGTACTAGCGGGACCTACAATGAGCAGTTCTTC | CASSTSGTYNEQFF
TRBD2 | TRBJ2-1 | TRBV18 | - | TGTGCCAGCTCACGTCCGACTAGCCAACGGAATGAGCAGTTCTTC | CASSRPTSQRNEQFF
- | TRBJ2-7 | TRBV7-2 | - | TGTGCCAGCAGCGTACAGTTTTACGAGCAGTACTTC | CASSVQFYEQYF
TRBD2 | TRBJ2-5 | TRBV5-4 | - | TGTGCCAGCAGCTTGGGACTAGCAGCACAAGAGACCCAGTACTTC | CASSLGLAAQETQYF
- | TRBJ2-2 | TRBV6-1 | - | TGTGCCAGCAGTGAAGGGAGCGGGAACACCGGGGAGCTGTTTTTT | CASSEGSGNTGELFF
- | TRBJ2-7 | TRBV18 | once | TGTGCCAGCTCACCAAAAGTCCCGGGTGGAGAGCAGTACTTC | CASSPKVPGGEQYF
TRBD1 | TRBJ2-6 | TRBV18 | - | TGTGCCAGCTCCCGGGGGACAGGGACCGGGGCCAACGTCCTGACTTTC | CASSRGTGTGANVLTF
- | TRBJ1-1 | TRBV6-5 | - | TGTGCCAGCAGTTATTCGCCCCGGGCGGGTACTGAAGCTTTCTTT | CASSYSPRAGTEAFF
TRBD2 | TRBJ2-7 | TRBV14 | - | TGTGCCAGCAGCCAAGATCTAGCGGGCCGGCAGTACTTC | CASSQDLAGRQYF
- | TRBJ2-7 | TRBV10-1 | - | TGCGCCAGCAGCTCCCCCTCTAGCTACGAGCAGTACTTC | CASSSPSSYEQYF
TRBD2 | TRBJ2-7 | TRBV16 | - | TGTGCCAGCAGCCATAGTACTAGCGGGGGCCTCATCAAATTATACGAGCAGTACTTC | CASSHSTSGGLIKLYEQYF
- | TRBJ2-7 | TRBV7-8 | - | TGTGCCAGCAGTCACCCGCGGGGGCAGGGGCAATACTCCTACGAGCAGTACTTC | CASSHPRGQGQYSYEQYF
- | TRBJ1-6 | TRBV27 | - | TGTGCCAGCAGTTTAGGCCGGGAGTCACCCCTCCACTTT | CASSLGRESPLHF
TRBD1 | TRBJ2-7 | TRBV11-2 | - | TGTGCCAGCAGCTTAGAACGGACAGGGGCCTACGAGCAGTACTTC | CASSLERTGAYEQYF
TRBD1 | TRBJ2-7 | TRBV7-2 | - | TGTGCCAGCAGCCCCCGACAGGGGGCTGGATACGAGCAGTACTTC | CASSPRQGAGYEQYF
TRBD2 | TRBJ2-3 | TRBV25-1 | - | TGTGCCAGCAGTGATCCGGGGGGGCTTAACACAGATACGCAGTATTTT | CASSDPGGLNTDTQYF
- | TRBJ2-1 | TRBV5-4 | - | TGTGCCAGCAGCTTGGCTCAGTACAATGAGCAGTTCTTC | CASSLAQYNEQFF
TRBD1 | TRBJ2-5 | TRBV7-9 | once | TGTGCCAGCAGCTATCTGGGACAGGGTGGCGAGACCCAGTACTTC | CASSYLGQGGETQYF
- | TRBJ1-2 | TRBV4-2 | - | TGTGCCAGCAGCCAAGATGACGGGGGGAAATACTATGGCTACACCTTC | CASSQDDGGKYYGYTF
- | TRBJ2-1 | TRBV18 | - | TGTGCCAGCTCACGAGGGGGTGTCGATGAGCAGTTCTTC | CASSRGGVDEQFF
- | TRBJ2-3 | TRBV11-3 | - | TGTGCCAGCAGCTTAGGAGGTAGCGGCACAGATACGCAGTATTTT | CASSLGGSGTDTQYF
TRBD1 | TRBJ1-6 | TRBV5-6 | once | TGTGCCAGCAGCTCCGGGACAGGATATAATTCACCCCTCCACTTT | CASSSGTGYNSPLHF
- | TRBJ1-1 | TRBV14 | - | TGTGCCAGCAGCCAAGGGCCGCCCATGAACACTGAAGCTTTCTTT | CASSQGPPMNTEAFF
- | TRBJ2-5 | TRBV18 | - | TGTGCCAGCTCACTGCGTGAGGTCGGGGAGACCCAGTACTTC | CASSLREVGETQYF